These 29 T cell receptor beta chains came from one sample sequenced in a study of T-cell reconstitution after alpha-beta-depleted transplantation in children. Unique molecular identifiers were used to barcode this TCRbeta library. TCRdb independently ran MiXCR on the PCR reads; one entry per CDR3 protein. The sample gives about 610,000 distinct CDR3 sequences, more than 9% of which show up once; 4% is in the top ten. Sequenced material: PBMCs from the stem cell graft donor, taken from the stem cell graft. Every receptor here comes from a human donor who donated a stem cell graft to a child with acute myeloid leukemia.

Only a few counts were recorded for this clonotype. V is TRBV7-6 and J is TRBJ2-7; D gene uncertain. CDR1 SGHVS and CDR2 FNYEAQ come from the germline V gene. V dropped 5 bases and J dropped 0 bases, with 14 bases sitting between them. The CDR3 is made up of 15 amino acids. The CDR3 DNA is TGTGCCAGCAGCCCTGGGATGTTCTACTCCTACGAGCAGTACTTC. It translates to CASSPGMFYSYEQYF.

The table lists this clonotype with a few counts. The chain employs TRBV27 and TRBJ2-5, with 12 positions matching TRBD2. The CDR3 is 17 residues long. CDR1 and CDR2 from the germline V gene are MNHEY and SMNVEV (reference sequence). V gave up 5 bases and J gave up 7 bases; unmatched junction bases: 14. The CDR3 here is CASSPSAGLAGSRTQYF. DNA of the CDR3: TGTGCCAGCAGTCCATCCGCCGGACTAGCGGGATCTAGGACCCAGTACTTC.

The chain recombines TRBV7-8 with TRBJ1-1; no firm D call. V was cut by 5 bases and J by 8 bases, with 15 bases left in between. There are 13 residues in the CDR3. Germline loops: CDR1 SGHVS, CDR2 FQNEAQ. The CDR3 nucleotides read TGTGCCAGCAGCCTTGTCCGGGAGGGCGAAGCTTTCTTT. Translated, it gives CASSLVREGEAFF.

V and J are TRBV9 and TRBJ2-7; 8 bases match TRBD2. The CDR3 runs 16 residues. The germline V gene encodes CDR1 SGDLS and CDR2 YYNGEE. The junction had 11 bases not matched to a gene; V was cut back by 2 bases and J by 4 bases. The CDR3 protein is CASSVGTSLVLYEQYF. In nucleotides, the CDR3 is TGTGCCAGCAGCGTGGGGACTAGTCTCGTCTTATACGAGCAGTACTTC.

CDR3 coding DNA: TGTGCCAGCAGTCCCCCGGGACAGGGGCAAGAGACCCAGTACTTC. It is translated as CASSPPGQGQETQYF. The rearrangement uses TRBV12-3 or TRBV12-4 and TRBJ2-5; 10 nucleotides line up with TRBD1. The CDR3 covers 15 residues. V lost 5 bases to trimming and J lost 2 bases; unmatched junction nucleotides: 5.

Of note for this clonotype: A much larger clone lies a single base off, so this may be a read error. A read error is likely, as this CDR3 ends without the conserved phenylalanine or tryptophan. This chain uses TRBV6-1 with TRBJ2-3, with D possibly matching TRBD2 (5 bases). Per germline, CDR1 MNHNS and CDR2 SASEGT. Trimming took off 6 bases at V and 4 bases at J, with 11 bases between the two ends. This CDR3 region has 13 residues. Here the CDR3 reads CASRLGGPDTQYV. CDR3 in DNA: TGTGCCAGCAGACTTGGAGGTCCAGATACGCAGTATGTT.

The V and J genes are TRBV7-2 and TRBJ1-5; the D gene is possibly TRBD1 (6 bases). Between the trimmed V and J ends, which lost 3 bases and 6 bases, there was a span of 12 bases. CDR3 length: 14 residues. Germline V lookup: CDR1 SGHTA, CDR2 FQGNSA. CDR3 amino acids: CASSFGLTGQPQHF. The CDR3 bases are TGTGCCAGCAGCTTTGGCTTGACAGGTCAGCCCCAGCATTTT.

The chain carries TRBV28 and TRBJ2-5; the match to TRBD2 covers 10 bases. Unmatched junction bases numbered 10, after V lost 4 bases and J lost 5 bases. Germline V gene data show CDR1 as MDHEN and CDR2 as SYDVKM. The CDR3 consists of 16 residues. The CDR3 sequence is CASSWDLAGDRETQYF. The CDR3 nucleotides read TGTGCCAGCAGTTGGGACCTAGCGGGAGACAGGGAGACCCAGTACTTC.

CDR3 loop: CSARKLRDNLQETQYF. The CDR3 nucleotides read TGCAGTGCTAGAAAACTCCGGGACAACCTCCAAGAGACCCAGTACTTC. This chain links TRBV20-1 with TRBJ2-5; D is possibly TRBD1 (6 bases). The germline V and J ends were trimmed by 2 bases and 1 base, with 17 bases remaining between them. This CDR3 contains 16 residues. The germline V gene encodes CDR1 DFQATT and CDR2 SNEGSKA (reference sequence).

The chain carries TRBV6-5 and TRBJ1-2; tentative D call: TRBD1 (6 bases). The CDR3 has 12 residues. In germline, CDR1 is MNHEY, CDR2 SVGAGI. V was pared by 6 bases and J by 8 bases, with 13 bases between. The CDR3 spells CASSPTGGGYTF. The CDR3 coding sequence is TGTGCCAGCAGCCCGACAGGAGGAGGCTACACCTTC.

The chain has TRBV9 and TRBJ1-2; perhaps TRBD1 as D (5 bases). V shed 0 bases and J shed 4 bases, with 10 bases lying between them. Germline V gene data show CDR1 as SGDLS and CDR2 as YYNGEE. The CDR3 runs to 14 residues. The CDR3 loop is CASSVAGGSYGYTF. Here the CDR3 DNA reads TGTGCCAGCAGCGTAGCCGGGGGTTCCTATGGCTACACCTTC.

CDR3 sequence reads: CASSLESRSTEAFF. CDR3 sequence (DNA): TGTGCCAGCAGCTTAGAATCCAGGAGCACTGAAGCTTTCTTT. The chain links TRBV7-2 to TRBJ1-1, with D uncertain. Germline CDR1 and CDR2: SGHTA and FQGNSA. The V and J ends lost 1 base and 4 bases respectively, with 10 bases between them. The CDR3 totals 14 residues.

Many counts were recorded for this clonotype. The V and J genes are TRBV28 and TRBJ2-3; 9 positions agree with TRBD2. The junction had 8 bases not matched to a gene; V was cut back by 6 bases and J by 1 base. The CDR3 sequence is 16 residues long. CDR1 is MDHEN and CDR2 is SYDVKM in the germline V gene. For the CDR3, the DNA is TGTGCCAGCAGAGTACCGGGACTAGCCCGCACAGATACGCAGTATTTT. Encoded protein: CASRVPGLARTDTQYF.

This clonotype came up many times. CDR3 nucleotide sequence: TGCAGTGCTAGAGAGTTTGGCAGGGTATACAACGAGCAGTACTTC. This translates into CSAREFGRVYNEQYF. The V call is TRBV20-1, the J call TRBJ2-7, with D tentatively TRBD1 (5 bases). This CDR3 is built from 15 residues. V lost 0 bases and J lost 5, with 17 bases in between. Germline loops: CDR1 DFQATT, CDR2 SNEGSKA (reference sequence).

The chain combines TRBV4-3 with TRBJ2-7; 8 positions agree with TRBD1. CDR1 and CDR2 from the germline V gene are LGHNA and YSLEER. This CDR3 is built from 16 residues. V shed 2 bases and J 3 bases; nucleotides not matched to a gene: 9. CDR3: CASSQSFGDRSYEQYF. The CDR3 DNA reads as TGCGCCAGCAGCCAATCCTTCGGGGACAGGAGCTACGAGCAGTACTTC.

The chain employs TRBV29-1 and TRBJ1-1; the D is unclear. Germline loops: CDR1 SQVTM, CDR2 ANQGSEA. Trimming shortened V by 1 base and J by 6 bases, and 9 bases separated the two germline ends. The CDR3 spans 12 residues. The CDR3 coding sequence is TGCAGCGTTGAAGGCGGTTACGCTGAAGCTTTCTTT. It translates to CSVEGGYAEAFF.

The V call is TRBV11-2, the J call TRBJ2-7, with 10 bases that match TRBD2. The germline gives CDR1 SGHAT, CDR2 FQNNGV. This CDR3 comprises 18 residues. V was clipped by 4 bases and J by 0 bases; unmatched bases: 12. CDR3 nucleotides: TGTGCCAGCAGCTATGACCCGGGACTAGCGAAAAGCTCCTACGAGCAGTACTTC. This translates into CASSYDPGLAKSSYEQYF.

The chain couples TRBV6-2 or TRBV6-3 to TRBJ1-5, with TRBD1 matching over 8 bases. V was clipped by 4 bases and J by 3 bases; unmatched bases: 8. The CDR3 consists of 16 residues. Germline lookup yields CDR1 MNHEY and CDR2 SVGEGT. CDR3 nucleotides: TGTGCCAGCAGTTGGGGACAGGTACTCTCCAATCAGCCCCAGCATTTT. It translates to CASSWGQVLSNQPQHF.

The table lists this clonotype with a few counts. This chain joins TRBV7-2 and TRBJ2-2; D gene ambiguous. The CDR3 runs to 16 residues. CDR1 is SGHTA, CDR2 FQGNSA, per germline. The V and J ends lost 5 bases and 6 bases respectively, with 19 bases between them. CDR3 sequence: CASSLLGASSAGELFF. The CDR3 nucleotides read TGTGCCAGCAGCCTCCTCGGAGCTAGTTCCGCCGGGGAGCTGTTTTTT.

CDR3 coding DNA: TGCGCCAGCAGCCAGAGACTATCTGATGAGCAGTTCTTC. It encodes CASSQRLSDEQFF. V is TRBV4-3 and J is TRBJ2-1, with D possibly being TRBD2 (5 bases). The V gene lost 3 bases and the J gene lost 8 bases, with 11 bases spanning the gap. Per germline, CDR1 LGHNA and CDR2 YSLEER. The CDR3 has 13 amino acids.

V gene TRBV7-9 combines with J gene TRBJ1-1, with 7 nucleotides matching TRBD1. Germline values: CDR1 SEHNR, CDR2 FQNEAQ (reference sequence). This CDR3 spans 16 amino acids. V shed 5 bases and J 4 bases; nucleotides not matched to a gene: 13. The CDR3 sequence is CASSLLDRLWVTEAFF. As DNA, the CDR3 is TGTGCCAGCAGCCTATTGGACAGGTTATGGGTCACTGAAGCTTTCTTT.

The V and J genes are TRBV7-2 and TRBJ2-2; no firm D call. Germline V gene lookup returns CDR1 SGHTA and CDR2 FQGNSA. V gave up 2 bases and J gave up 1 base, with 14 bases separating them. The CDR3 contains 17 residues. The CDR3 nucleotides read TGTGCCAGCAGCTTAAGGAATAGTGGCGGGAACACCGGGGAGCTGTTTTTT. Translating gives CASSLRNSGGNTGELFF.

This clonotype has a handful of counts. The rearrangement uses TRBV20-1 and TRBJ2-1; a possible D gene is TRBD1 (6 bases). The length of the CDR3 is 12 residues. From germline, CDR1 is DFQATT and CDR2 SNEGSKA (reference sequence). Trimming cost V 1 base and J 14 bases, with 15 bases left between them. As DNA, the CDR3 is TGCAGTGCTAGAGGGGGGCGGCCAGGGAAGTTCTTC. As protein: CSARGGRPGKFF.

The V call is TRBV3-1, the J call TRBJ2-5; D remains unclear. The V gene's germline CDR1 is LGHDT and CDR2 YNNKEL (reference sequence). The CDR3 covers 13 residues. V lost 1 base to trimming and J lost 6 bases, with 9 bases between them. CDR3 in DNA: TGTGCCAGCAGCCAAGCTCTGCGGCAGACCCAGTACTTC. Translating it yields CASSQALRQTQYF.

This sequence joins TRBV30 and TRBJ1-5; weak D call: TRBD1 (5 bases). V dropped 0 bases and J dropped 6 bases, with 12 bases sitting between them. The germline gives CDR1 GTSNPN, CDR2 SVGIG (reference sequence). This CDR3 has 14 residues. CDR3 residues: CAWSVLGGSQPQHF. DNA for the CDR3: TGTGCCTGGAGTGTACTCGGGGGAAGTCAGCCCCAGCATTTT.

This clonotype was counted only a few times. The chain couples TRBV28 to TRBJ2-7, with D perhaps matching TRBD1 (5 bases). Between the trimmed V and J ends, which lost 2 bases and 6 bases, there was a span of 8 bases. Germline V CDR1 and CDR2: MDHEN, SYDVKM. The CDR3 runs 12 residues. CDR3 DNA: TGTGCCAGCAGTTTAATACAGGCCGAGCAGTACTTC. Protein: CASSLIQAEQYF.

The chain has TRBV11-1 and TRBJ2-1, with 13 nucleotides matching TRBD2. The trim removed 4 bases at V and 0 bases at J, leaving 9 bases unmatched. The CDR3 has 19 amino acids. CDR1 is SGHAT and CDR2 is FQDESV in the germline V gene (reference sequence). Here the CDR3 reads CASSSPGLAGRGSYNEQFF. DNA for the CDR3: TGTGCCAGCAGCTCACCGGGACTAGCGGGAAGGGGCTCCTACAATGAGCAGTTCTTC.

V and J are TRBV15 and TRBJ2-6, with 9 bases aligning to TRBD1. Germline assignment: CDR1 LNHNV and CDR2 YYDKDF (reference sequence). This CDR3 is built from 17 residues. V shed 3 bases, J shed 2 bases, and the junction held 5 bases outside the gene matches. CDR3 DNA sequence: TGTGCCACCAGCAGGCCAGGACAGGGGACTGGGGCCAACGTCCTGACTTTC. It translates to CATSRPGQGTGANVLTF.

The V gene is TRBV15, the J gene TRBJ2-2, with 7 bases identical to TRBD1. The length of the CDR3 is 16 residues. Trimming cost V 5 bases and J 1 base; bases outside gene matches: 7. Germline V lookup: CDR1 LNHNV, CDR2 YYDKDF (reference sequence). As DNA, the CDR3 is TGTGCCACCAGCCCCGAGGGGGACAGGAACACCGGGGAGCTGTTTTTT. It is translated as CATSPEGDRNTGELFF. Together with reference TRBV15 and TRBJ2-2, the CDR3 gives the full variable domain: DAMVIQNPRYQVTQFGKPVTLSCSQTLNHNVMYWYQQKSSQAPKLLFHYYDKDFNNEADTPDNFQSRRPNTSFCFLDIRSPGLGDTAMYLCATSPEGDRNTGELFFGEGSRLTVL.